These T cell receptor beta chains were read from a single sample in a study of cytomegalovirus exposure and HLA in healthy donors. Data came from immunoSEQ multiplex PCR; TCRdb stores just in-frame clones and leaves some out. In the table there are over 150,000 clones, approximately 84% of which are singletons. Material: PBMCs. The receptors stem from a boy aged 2 to 10 in good health and CMV-seronegative. CDR3s leave out the opening cysteine and the closing phenylalanine or tryptophan.

J gene	V gene	CDR3 protein
TRBJ2-7	TRBV19	ASSDGLGPPYEQY
TRBJ1-2	TRBV7-9	ASSLTTGNYGYT
TRBJ1-1	TRBV27	ASRGGRGQVMNTEAF
TRBJ2-1	TRBV7-9	ASSLDSSYNEQF
-	TRBV4-1	ASSQDPGTRPYEQY
TRBJ1-1	TRBV14	ASSQDFGTEAF
TRBJ2-2	TRBV4-1	ASSSGDSSNTGELF
TRBJ1-5	TRBV5-1	ASSLNTREEPQH
TRBJ2-5	TRBV9	ASSDRTGAVQETQY
TRBJ1-6	TRBV5-4	ASSLRQGYSYNSPLH
-	TRBV5-1	ASSLSLTSGSYEQY
TRBJ2-1	TRBV5-4	ASSLRLADYNEQF
TRBJ2-7	TRBV28	ASSPIGVTGTYEQY
TRBJ2-1	TRBV11-2	ASSSGTYNEQF
TRBJ2-3	TRBV7-9	ASSSKTHPSSARSDTQY
TRBJ2-5	TRBV30	AWSWGGRAPETQY
TRBJ1-5	TRBV7-8	ASSLRDRGHQPQH
TRBJ1-2	TRBV5-8	ASSLTGHYGYT
TRBJ1-4	TRBV7-2	ASSHRTGDEKLF
TRBJ2-7	TRBV29-1	SVALGQGAYEQY
TRBJ1-2	TRBV5-1	ASSLVSRDGYT
TRBJ2-5	TRBV4-2	ASSQESGFQETQY
TRBJ2-5	TRBV29-1	SVQGETQY
TRBJ1-2	TRBV25-1	ASRQGRDYGYT
TRBJ2-7	TRBV11-2	ASSSLAGVSSEQY
TRBJ2-3	TRBV7-9	ASSPQSGSTDTQY
TRBJ1-1	TRBV5-1	ASSPQGESSEAF
TRBJ2-3	TRBV27	ASSPLAEGSTDTQY
TRBJ2-1	TRBV15	ATSRDLWGQGFYNEQF
TRBJ2-5	TRBV5-4	ASSRTGAETQY
TRBJ2-3	TRBV29-1	NVEIGFKEATDTQY
TRBJ2-7	TRBV6-1	ASTGLAGPYEQY
TRBJ2-3	TRBV7-9	ASSLFSREGLGTDTQY
TRBJ2-6	TRBV9	ASRKGGSGANVLT
TRBJ2-2	TRBV28	ASSEAVNTGELF
TRBJ2-2	TRBV2	ASSGLLGTPRFANTGELF
TRBJ2-3	TRBV2	ASKGGPGLSTDTQY
TRBJ1-1	TRBV29-1	SVVTGTTEAF
TRBJ2-2	TRBV7-8	ASTSDRGGTGELF
TRBJ2-3	TRBV9	ASSTRSAFDTDTQY
TRBJ1-1	TRBV30	AWTRRTSGIAF
TRBJ2-5	TRBV29-1	SVEPGQGNQETQY
-	TRBV29-1	SVEEDGTDYEQY
TRBJ1-1	TRBV4-1	ASSHTGDLNTEAF
TRBJ2-3	TRBV4-1	ASSQLGLAGSTDTQY
TRBJ1-2	TRBV6-6	ASRQGTEPNYGYT
TRBJ1-1	TRBV6-1	ASSNPGQVAAF
TRBJ2-7	TRBV6-5	ASRVSSGSYEQY
TRBJ1-1	TRBV4-2	ASSPQHGSQGEAF
TRBJ2-1	TRBV5-6	ASSPRGASYNEQF
TRBJ1-3	TRBV6-5	ASSYSREENTIY
TRBJ2-5	TRBV7-9	ASSLNGAGGETQY
TRBJ2-7	TRBV5-6	ASSPPGLLLGEQY
TRBJ2-3	TRBV10-3	AISESRGTDTQY
TRBJ1-4	TRBV10-2	ASSPDRNNEKLF
TRBJ2-7	TRBV7-2	ASSLASGSYEQY
TRBJ2-7	TRBV5-4	ASSLGPSSGSRVWREQY
TRBJ2-1	TRBV19	ASSTLGGTYNEQF
TRBJ2-7	TRBV30	AWSVLGAGGHGEQY